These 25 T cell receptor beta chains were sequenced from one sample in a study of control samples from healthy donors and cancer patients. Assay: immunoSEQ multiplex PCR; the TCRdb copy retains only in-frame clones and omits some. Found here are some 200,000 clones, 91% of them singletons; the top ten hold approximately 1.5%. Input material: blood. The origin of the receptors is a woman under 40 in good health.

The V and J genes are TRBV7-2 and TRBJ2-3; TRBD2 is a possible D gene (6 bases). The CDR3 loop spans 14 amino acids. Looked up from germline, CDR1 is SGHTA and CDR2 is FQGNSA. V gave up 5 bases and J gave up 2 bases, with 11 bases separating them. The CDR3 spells CASSPGLYTDTQYF. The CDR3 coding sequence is TGTGCCAGCAGCCCGGGACTTTACACAGATACGCAGTATTTT. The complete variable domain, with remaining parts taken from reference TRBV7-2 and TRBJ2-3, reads GAGVSQSPSNKVTEKGKDVELRCDPISGHTALYWYRQSLGQGLEFLIYFQGNSAPDKSGLPSDRFSAERTGGSVSTLTIQRTQQEDSAVYLCASSPGLYTDTQYFGPGTRLTVL.

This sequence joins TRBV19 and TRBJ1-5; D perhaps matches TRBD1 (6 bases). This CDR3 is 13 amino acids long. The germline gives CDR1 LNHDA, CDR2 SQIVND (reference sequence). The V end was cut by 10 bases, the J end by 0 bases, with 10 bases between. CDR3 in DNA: TGTGCCACCCGGGACAATAGCAATCAGCCCCAGCATTTT. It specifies CATRDNSNQPQHF. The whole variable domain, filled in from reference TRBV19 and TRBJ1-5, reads DGGITQSPKYLFRKEGQNVTLSCEQNLNHDAMYWYRQDPGQGLRLIYYSQIVNDFQKGDIAEGYSVSREKKESFPLTVTSAQKNPTAFYLCATRDNSNQPQHFGDGTRLSIL.

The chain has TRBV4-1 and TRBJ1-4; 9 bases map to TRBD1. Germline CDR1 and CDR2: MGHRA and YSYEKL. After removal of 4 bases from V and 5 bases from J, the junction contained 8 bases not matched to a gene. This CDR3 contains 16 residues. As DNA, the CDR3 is TGCGCCAGCAGCCGACCCGGACAGGGGCGGAATGAAAAACTGTTTTTT. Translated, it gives CASSRPGQGRNEKLFF.

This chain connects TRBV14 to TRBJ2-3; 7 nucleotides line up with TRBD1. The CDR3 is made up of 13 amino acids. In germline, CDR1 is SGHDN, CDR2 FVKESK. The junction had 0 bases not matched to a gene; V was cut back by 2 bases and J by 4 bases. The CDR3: CASSQQGADTQYF. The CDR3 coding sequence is TGTGCCAGCAGCCAACAGGGGGCAGATACGCAGTATTTT.

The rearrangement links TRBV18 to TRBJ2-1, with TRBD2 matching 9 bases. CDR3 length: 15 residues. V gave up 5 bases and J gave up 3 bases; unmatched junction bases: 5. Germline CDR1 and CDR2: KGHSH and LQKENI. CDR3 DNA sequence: TGTGCCAGCTCATCACGGACTAGCGACTACAATGAGCAGTTCTTC. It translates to CASSSRTSDYNEQFF.

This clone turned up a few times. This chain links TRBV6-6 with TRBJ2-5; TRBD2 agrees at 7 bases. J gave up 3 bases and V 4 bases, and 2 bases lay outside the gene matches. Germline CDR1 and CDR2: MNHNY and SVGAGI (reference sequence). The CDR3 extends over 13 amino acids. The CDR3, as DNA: TGTGCCAGCAGTTTACTAGCGAAAGAGACCCAGTACTTC. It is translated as CASSLLAKETQYF.

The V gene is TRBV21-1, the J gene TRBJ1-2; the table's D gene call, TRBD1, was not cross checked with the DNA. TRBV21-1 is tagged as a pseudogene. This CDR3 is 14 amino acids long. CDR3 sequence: CASSKDTSIYGYTF. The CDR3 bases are TGTGCCAGCAGCAAAGACACCTCCATCTATGGCTACACCTTC.

The CDR3 region has the DNA TGTGCCAGCAGCAAGGGGAATAATTCACCCCTCCACTTT. It translates to CASSKGNNSPLHF. The chain recombines TRBV9 with TRBJ1-6; possibly TRBD1 for D (5 bases). V shed 4 bases and J shed 5 bases, with 7 bases lying between them. CDR1 is SGDLS and CDR2 is YYNGEE in the germline V gene. This CDR3 is 13 amino acids long.

CDR3 coding DNA: TGTGCCAGTAGGACTAGCGGGAGCACCGGGGAGCTGTTTTTT. Its translation is CASRTSGSTGELFF. The V call is TRBV19, the J call TRBJ2-2, with 12 bases that match TRBD2. The V gene's germline CDR1 is LNHDA and CDR2 SQIVND (reference sequence). J lost 4 bases, V lost 6 bases, and 0 bases had no gene match. The length of the CDR3 is 14 residues.

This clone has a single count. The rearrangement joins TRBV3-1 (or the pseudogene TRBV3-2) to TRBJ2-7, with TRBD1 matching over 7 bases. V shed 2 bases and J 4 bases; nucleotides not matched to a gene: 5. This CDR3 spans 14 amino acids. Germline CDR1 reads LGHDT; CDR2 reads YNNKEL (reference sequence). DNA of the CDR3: TGTGCCAGCAGCCAAAACAGGGGATGGTACGAGCAGTACTTC. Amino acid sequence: CASSQNRGWYEQYF.

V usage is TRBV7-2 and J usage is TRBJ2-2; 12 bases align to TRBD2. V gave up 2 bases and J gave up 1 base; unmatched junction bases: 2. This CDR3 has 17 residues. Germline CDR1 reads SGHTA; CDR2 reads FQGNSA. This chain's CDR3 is CASSLLAGGKNTGELFF. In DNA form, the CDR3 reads TGTGCCAGCAGCTTACTAGCGGGAGGGAAGAACACCGGGGAGCTGTTTTTT. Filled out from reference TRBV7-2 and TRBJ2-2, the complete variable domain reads GAGVSQSPSNKVTEKGKDVELRCDPISGHTALYWYRQSLGQGLEFLIYFQGNSAPDKSGLPSDRFSAERTGGSVSTLTIQRTQQEDSAVYLCASSLLAGGKNTGELFFGEGSRLTVL.

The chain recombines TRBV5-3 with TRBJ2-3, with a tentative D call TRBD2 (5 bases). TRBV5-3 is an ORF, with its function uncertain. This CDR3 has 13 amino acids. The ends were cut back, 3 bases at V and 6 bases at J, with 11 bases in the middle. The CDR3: CARSSDYPDTQYF. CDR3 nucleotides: TGTGCCAGAAGCTCAGACTACCCCGATACGCAGTATTTT.

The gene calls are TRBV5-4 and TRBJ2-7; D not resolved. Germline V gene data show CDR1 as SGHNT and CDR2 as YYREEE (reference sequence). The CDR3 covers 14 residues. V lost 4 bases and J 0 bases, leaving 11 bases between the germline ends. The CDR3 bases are TGTGCCAGCAGCCCGCGACTGTCCTCCTACGAGCAGTACTTC. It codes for CASSPRLSSYEQYF. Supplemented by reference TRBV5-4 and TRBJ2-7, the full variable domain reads ETGVTQSPTHLIKTRGQQVTLRCSSQSGHNTVSWYQQALGQGPQFIFQYYREEENGRGNFPPRFSGLQFPNYSSELNVNALELDDSALYLCASSPRLSSYEQYFGPGTRLTVT.

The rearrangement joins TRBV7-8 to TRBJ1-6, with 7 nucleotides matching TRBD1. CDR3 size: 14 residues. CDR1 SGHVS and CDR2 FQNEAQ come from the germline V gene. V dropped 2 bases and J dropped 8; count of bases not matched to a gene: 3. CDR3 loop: CASSLQGEHSPLHF. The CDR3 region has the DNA TGTGCCAGCAGCTTACAGGGGGAGCATTCACCCCTCCACTTT. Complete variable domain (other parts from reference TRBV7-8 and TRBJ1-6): GAGVSQSPRYKVAKRGQDVALRCDPISGHVSLFWYQQALGQGPEFLTYFQNEAQLDKSGLPSDRFFAERPEGSVSTLKIQRTQQEDSAVYLCASSLQGEHSPLHFGNGTRLTVT.

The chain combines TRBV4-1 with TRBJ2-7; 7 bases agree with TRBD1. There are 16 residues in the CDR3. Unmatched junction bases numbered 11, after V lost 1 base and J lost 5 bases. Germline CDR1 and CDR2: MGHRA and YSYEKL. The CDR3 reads CASSQGLETGRNEQYF. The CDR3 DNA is TGCGCCAGCAGCCAAGGGTTAGAGACAGGGAGAAACGAGCAGTACTTC.

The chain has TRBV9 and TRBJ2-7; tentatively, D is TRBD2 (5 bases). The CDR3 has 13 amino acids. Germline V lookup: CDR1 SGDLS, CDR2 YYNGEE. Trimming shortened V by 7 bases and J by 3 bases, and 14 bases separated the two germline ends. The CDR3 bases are TGTGCCAGCGGCGGGCAAGCGGACTACGAGCAGTACTTC. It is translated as CASGGQADYEQYF.

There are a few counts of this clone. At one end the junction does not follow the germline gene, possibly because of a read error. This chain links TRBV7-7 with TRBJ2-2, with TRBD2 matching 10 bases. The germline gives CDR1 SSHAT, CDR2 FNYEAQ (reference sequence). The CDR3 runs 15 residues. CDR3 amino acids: CASSTAGGPGGELFF. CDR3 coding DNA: TGTGCTAGCAGCACAGCGGGAGGGCCGGGCGGGGAGCTGTTTTTT.

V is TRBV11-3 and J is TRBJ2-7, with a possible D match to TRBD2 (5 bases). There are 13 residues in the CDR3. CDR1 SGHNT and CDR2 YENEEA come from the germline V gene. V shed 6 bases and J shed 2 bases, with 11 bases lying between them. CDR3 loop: CASRKDGAYEQYF. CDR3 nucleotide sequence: TGTGCCAGCAGGAAGGACGGGGCCTACGAGCAGTACTTC.

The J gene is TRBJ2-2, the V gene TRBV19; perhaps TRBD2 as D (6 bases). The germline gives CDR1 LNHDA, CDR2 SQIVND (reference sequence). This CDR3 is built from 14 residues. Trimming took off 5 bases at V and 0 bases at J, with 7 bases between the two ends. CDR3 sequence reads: CASSGLTNTGELFF. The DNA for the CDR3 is TGTGCCAGTAGTGGACTAACGAACACCGGGGAGCTGTTTTTT.

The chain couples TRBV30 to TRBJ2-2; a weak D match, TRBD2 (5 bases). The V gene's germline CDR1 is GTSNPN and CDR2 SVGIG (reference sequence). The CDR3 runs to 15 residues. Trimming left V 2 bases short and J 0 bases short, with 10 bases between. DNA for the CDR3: TGTGCCTGGAGTAAGCTGGGAGCGAACACCGGGGAGCTGTTTTTT. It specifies CAWSKLGANTGELFF.

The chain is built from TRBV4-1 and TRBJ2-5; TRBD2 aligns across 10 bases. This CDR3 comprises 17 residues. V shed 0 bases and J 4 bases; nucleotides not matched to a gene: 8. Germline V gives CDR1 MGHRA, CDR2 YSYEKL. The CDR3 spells CASSQESGGAGAETQYF. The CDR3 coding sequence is TGCGCCAGCAGCCAAGAGAGCGGGGGGGCCGGGGCAGAGACCCAGTACTTC.

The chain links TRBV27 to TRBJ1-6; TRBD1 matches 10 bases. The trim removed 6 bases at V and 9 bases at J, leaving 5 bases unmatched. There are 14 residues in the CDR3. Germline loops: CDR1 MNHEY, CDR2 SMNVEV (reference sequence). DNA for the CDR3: TGTGCCAGCAGCTCCGGGACAGGGGCTTCACCCCTCCACTTT. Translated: CASSSGTGASPLHF.

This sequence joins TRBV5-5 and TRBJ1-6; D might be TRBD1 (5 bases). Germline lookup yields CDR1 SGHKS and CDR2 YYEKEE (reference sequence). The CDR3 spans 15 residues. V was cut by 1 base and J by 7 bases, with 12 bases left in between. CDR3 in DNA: TGTGCCAGCAGCTTGTTTCAGGGACCCAATTCACCCCTCCACTTT. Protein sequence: CASSLFQGPNSPLHF. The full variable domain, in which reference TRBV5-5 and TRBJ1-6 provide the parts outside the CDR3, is DAGVTQSPTHLIKTRGQQVTLRCSPISGHKSVSWYQQVLGQGPQFIFQYYEKEERGRGNFPDRFSARQFPNYSSELNVNALLLGDSALYLCASSLFQGPNSPLHFGNGTRLTVT.

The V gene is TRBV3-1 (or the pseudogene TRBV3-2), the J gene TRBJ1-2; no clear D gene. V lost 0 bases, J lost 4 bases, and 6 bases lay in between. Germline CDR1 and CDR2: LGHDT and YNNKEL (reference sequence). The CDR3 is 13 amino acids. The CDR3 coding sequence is TGTGCCAGCAGCCAAGAAGGTTTCTATGGCTACACCTTC. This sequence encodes CASSQEGFYGYTF.

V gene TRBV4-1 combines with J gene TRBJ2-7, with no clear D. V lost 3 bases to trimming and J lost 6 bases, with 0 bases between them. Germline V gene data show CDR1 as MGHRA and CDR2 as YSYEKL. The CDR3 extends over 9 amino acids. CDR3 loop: CASSHEQYF. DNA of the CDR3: TGCGCCAGCAGCCACGAGCAGTACTTC.